This note documents a single T cell receptor beta chain sequence. Its antigen remains unidentified. Profiling relied on immunoSEQ multiplex PCR, and the TCRdb table lists in-frame clones only, not all of them. The sample records around 2.3 million clones, nearly 97% being singletons. The germline V gene encodes CDR1 MNHEY and CDR2 SVGAGI. This CDR3 has 13 residues. V lost 10 bases, J lost 5 bases, and 8 bases stayed unmatched. Donors comprised healthy HIV-negative adults lacking recent acute infections or vaccinations. The data belong to a study of shared clonotypes between healthy human individuals. Study-level background: Participating donors consisted of two women and a few men aged 18 to 49. Per donor, CD8 memory used one plate, CD8 naive used two, CD4 memory used three and CD4 naive used three. Whole-study results and caveats: Clonotype sharing among donors likely depends on sequencing depth.

This chain links TRBV6-5 with TRBJ2-1; 7 bases map to TRBD2. The sequence was obtained from a man in his late teens or twenties in good health. Source material: naive CD4+ T cells sorted from blood. Stated subset: CD45RA+ positively selected. The CDR3 protein is CATRRGVHNEQFF. The CDR3 DNA reads TGTGCCACTCGCCGGGGGGTACACAATGAGCAGTTCTTC.